These 2 T cell receptor beta chains were sequenced from one sample in a study of metastatic and nonmetastatic thyroid tumors. TCRdb reanalyzed the PCR reads with MiXCR. The profile covers about 20,000 clones, with around 33% appearing a single time and approximately 29% taken by the ten largest. Nobody among the patients had been given any treatment before thyroid surgery. Sequencing was carried out using tumor tissue. The receptors originated from a female donor with papillary thyroid cancer or a benign thyroid nodule (not recorded which). Some clones in this sample may be carry-over from other donors' samples.

In its sample, this clone was seen once. CDR3 sequence (DNA): TGTGCCTGGAGTGTCGGGGCCTACGAGCAGTACTTC. It yields the protein CAWSVGAYEQYF. The chain recombines TRBV30 with TRBJ2-7, with D possibly matching TRBD2 (5 bases). With 0 bases removed from V and 2 bases from J, the gap between germline ends came to 5 bases. The length of the CDR3 is 12 residues. CDR1 is GTSNPN and CDR2 is SVGIG in the germline V gene (reference sequence).

This clone was recorded a few times. V and J are TRBV28 and TRBJ2-3; D is undetermined. The CDR3 is 13 amino acids. Trimming shortened V by 4 bases and J by 6 bases, and 11 bases separated the two germline ends. Germline V lookup: CDR1 MDHEN, CDR2 SYDVKM. This CDR3 is CASSSGLVDTQYF. The CDR3 DNA reads as TGTGCCAGCAGTTCTGGGTTAGTGGATACGCAGTATTTT.